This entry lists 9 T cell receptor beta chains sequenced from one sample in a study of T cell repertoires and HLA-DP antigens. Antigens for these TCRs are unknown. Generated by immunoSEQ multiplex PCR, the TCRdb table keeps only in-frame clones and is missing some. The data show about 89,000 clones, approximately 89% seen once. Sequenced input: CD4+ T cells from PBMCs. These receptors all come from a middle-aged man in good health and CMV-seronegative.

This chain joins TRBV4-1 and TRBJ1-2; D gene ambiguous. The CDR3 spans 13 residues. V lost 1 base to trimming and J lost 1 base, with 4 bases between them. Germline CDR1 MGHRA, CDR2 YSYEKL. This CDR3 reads CASSQALNYGYTF. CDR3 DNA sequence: TGCGCCAGCAGCCAAGCGCTTAACTATGGCTACACCTTC.

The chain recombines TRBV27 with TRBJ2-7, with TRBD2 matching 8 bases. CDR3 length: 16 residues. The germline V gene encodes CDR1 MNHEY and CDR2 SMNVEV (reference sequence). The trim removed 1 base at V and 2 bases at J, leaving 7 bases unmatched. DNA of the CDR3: TGTGCCAGCAGTTTATTAGGCGGGACTAGAGCCTACGAGCAGTACTTC. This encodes CASSLLGGTRAYEQYF.

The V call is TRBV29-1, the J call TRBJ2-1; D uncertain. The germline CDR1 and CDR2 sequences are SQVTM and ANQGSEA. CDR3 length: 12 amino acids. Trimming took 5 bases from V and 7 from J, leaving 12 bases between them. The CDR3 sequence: CSVRPPENEQFF. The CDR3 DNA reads TGCAGCGTTCGCCCTCCGGAGAATGAGCAGTTCTTC.

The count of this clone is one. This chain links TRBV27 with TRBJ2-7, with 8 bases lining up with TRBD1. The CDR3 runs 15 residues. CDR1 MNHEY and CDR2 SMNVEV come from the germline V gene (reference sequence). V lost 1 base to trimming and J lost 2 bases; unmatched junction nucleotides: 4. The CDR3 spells CASSLYRGVTYEQYF. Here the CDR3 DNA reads TGTGCCAGCAGTTTATACAGGGGGGTCACCTACGAGCAGTACTTC.

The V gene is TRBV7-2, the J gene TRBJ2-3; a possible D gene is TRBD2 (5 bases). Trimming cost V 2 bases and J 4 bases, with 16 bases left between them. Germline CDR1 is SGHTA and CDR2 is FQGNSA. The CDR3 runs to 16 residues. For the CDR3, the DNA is TGTGCCAGCAGCTTACGGGCTAGCTTCTCATCAGATACGCAGTATTTT. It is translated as CASSLRASFSSDTQYF. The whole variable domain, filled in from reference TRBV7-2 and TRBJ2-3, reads GAGVSQSPSNKVTEKGKDVELRCDPISGHTALYWYRQSLGQGLEFLIYFQGNSAPDKSGLPSDRFSAERTGGSVSTLTIQRTQQEDSAVYLCASSLRASFSSDTQYFGPGTRLTVL.

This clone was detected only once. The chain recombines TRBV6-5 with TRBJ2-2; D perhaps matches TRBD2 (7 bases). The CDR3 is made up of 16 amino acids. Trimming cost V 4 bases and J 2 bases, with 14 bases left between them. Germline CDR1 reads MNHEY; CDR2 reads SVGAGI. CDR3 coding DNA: TGTGCCAGCAGTTCCCACGGGGGGCGAAACACCGGGGAGCTGTTTTTT. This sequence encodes CASSSHGGRNTGELFF.

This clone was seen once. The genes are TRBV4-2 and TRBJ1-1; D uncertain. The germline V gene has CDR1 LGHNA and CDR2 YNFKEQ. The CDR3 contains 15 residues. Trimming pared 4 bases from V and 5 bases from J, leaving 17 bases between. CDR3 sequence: CASSLEVRVATEAFF. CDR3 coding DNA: TGTGCCAGCAGCCTAGAGGTGAGGGTGGCGACTGAAGCTTTCTTT.

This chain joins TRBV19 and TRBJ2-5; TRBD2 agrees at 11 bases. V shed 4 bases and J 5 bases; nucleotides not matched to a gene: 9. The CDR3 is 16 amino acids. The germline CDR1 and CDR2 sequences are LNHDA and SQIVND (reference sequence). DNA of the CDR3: TGTGCCAGTAGTACCCTAAACCCTAGCGGGGGGGAGACCCAGTACTTC. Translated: CASSTLNPSGGETQYF.

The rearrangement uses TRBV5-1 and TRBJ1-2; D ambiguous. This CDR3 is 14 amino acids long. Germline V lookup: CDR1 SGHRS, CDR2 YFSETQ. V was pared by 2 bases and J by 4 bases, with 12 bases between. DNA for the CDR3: TGCGCCAGCAGCTTAATAGATAGCAGCTATGGCTACACCTTC. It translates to CASSLIDSSYGYTF.